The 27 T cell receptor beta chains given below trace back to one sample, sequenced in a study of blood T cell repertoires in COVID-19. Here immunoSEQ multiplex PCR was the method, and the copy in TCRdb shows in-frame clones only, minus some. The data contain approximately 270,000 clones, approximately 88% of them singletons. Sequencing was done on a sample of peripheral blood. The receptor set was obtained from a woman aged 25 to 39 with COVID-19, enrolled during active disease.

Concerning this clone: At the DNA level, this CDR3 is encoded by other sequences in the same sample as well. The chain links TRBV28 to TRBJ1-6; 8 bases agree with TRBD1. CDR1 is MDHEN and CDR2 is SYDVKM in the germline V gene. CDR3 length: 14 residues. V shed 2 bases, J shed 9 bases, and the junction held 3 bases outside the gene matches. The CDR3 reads CASSLGTGGSPLHF. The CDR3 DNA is TGTGCCAGCAGTTTAGGGACAGGCGGTTCACCCCTCCACTTT.

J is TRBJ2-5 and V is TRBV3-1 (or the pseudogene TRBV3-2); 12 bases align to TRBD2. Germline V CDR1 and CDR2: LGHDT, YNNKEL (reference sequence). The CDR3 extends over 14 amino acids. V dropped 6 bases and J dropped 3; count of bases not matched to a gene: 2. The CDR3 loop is CASRRTSGEETQYF. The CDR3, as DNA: TGTGCCAGCAGAAGGACTAGCGGGGAAGAGACCCAGTACTTC.

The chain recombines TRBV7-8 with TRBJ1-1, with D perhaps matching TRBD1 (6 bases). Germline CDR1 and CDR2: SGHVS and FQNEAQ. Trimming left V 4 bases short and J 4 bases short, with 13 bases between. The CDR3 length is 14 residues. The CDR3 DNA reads TGTGCCAGCAGCTCCGAGGGGGATCGCACTGAAGCTTTCTTT. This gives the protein CASSSEGDRTEAFF.

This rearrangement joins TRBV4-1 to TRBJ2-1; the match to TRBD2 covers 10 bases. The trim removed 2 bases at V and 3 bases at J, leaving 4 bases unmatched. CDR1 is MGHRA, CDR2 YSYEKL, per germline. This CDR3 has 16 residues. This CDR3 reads CASSQRASGSYNEQFF. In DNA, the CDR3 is TGCGCCAGCAGCCAAAGGGCTAGCGGGAGCTACAATGAGCAGTTCTTC.

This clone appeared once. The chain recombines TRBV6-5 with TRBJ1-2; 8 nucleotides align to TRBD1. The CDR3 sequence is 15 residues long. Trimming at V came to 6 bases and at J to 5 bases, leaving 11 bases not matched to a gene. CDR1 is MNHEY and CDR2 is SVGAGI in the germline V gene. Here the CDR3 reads CASSPKAWTGYGYTF. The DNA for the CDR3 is TGTGCCAGCAGCCCAAAAGCTTGGACAGGGTATGGCTACACCTTC.

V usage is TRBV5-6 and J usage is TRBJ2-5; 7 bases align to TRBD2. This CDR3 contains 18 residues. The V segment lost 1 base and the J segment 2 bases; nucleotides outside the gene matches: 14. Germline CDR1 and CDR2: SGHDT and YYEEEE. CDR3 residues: CASSLLLPSGTTQETQYF. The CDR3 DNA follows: TGTGCCAGCAGCTTGCTCCTACCTTCCGGGACTACACAAGAGACCCAGTACTTC.

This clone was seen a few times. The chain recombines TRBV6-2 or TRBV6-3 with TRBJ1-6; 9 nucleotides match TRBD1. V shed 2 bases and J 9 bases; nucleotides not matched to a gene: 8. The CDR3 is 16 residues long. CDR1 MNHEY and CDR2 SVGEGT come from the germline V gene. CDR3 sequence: CASSYAPGQGGSPLHF. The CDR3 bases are TGTGCCAGCAGTTACGCTCCGGGACAGGGTGGTTCACCCCTCCACTTT.

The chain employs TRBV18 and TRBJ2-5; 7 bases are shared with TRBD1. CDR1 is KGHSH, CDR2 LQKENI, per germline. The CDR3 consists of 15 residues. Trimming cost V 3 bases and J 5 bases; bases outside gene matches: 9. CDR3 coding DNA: TGTGCCAGCTCACCCGCTGGACAGGCAGTCGAGACCCAGTACTTC. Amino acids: CASSPAGQAVETQYF. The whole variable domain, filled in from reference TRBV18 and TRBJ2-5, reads NAGVMQNPRHLVRRRGQEARLRCSPMKGHSHVYWYRQLPEEGLKFMVYLQKENIIDESGMPKERFSAEFPKEGPSILRIQQVVRGDSAAYFCASSPAGQAVETQYFGPGTRLLVL.

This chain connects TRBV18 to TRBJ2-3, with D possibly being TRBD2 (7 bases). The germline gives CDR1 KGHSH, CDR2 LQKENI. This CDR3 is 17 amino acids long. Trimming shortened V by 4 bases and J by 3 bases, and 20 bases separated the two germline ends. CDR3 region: CASSLLGGAGATDTQYF. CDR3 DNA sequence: TGTGCCAGCTCACTCCTGGGGGGGGCCGGAGCGACAGATACGCAGTATTTT.

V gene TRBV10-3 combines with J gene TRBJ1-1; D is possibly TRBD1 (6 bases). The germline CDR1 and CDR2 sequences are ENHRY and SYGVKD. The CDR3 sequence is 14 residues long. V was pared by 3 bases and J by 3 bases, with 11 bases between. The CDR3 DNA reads TGTGCCATCAGTGATCAGGGGAGGGACACTGAAGCTTTCTTT. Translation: CAISDQGRDTEAFF.

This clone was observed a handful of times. The CDR3 loop reads CASSSGFYEQYF. The CDR3 DNA follows: TGTGCCAGCAGCTCAGGGTTCTACGAGCAGTACTTC. The chain employs TRBV6-5 and TRBJ2-7, with D possibly being TRBD1 (5 bases). Deletions cut 6 bases from V and 3 bases from J, with 9 bases between. The CDR3 is 12 amino acids. Germline V gene lookup returns CDR1 MNHEY and CDR2 SVGAGI.

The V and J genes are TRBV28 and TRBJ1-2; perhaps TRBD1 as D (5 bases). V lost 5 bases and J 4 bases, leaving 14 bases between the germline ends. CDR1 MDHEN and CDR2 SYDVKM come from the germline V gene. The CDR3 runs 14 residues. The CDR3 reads CASSPMGQSYGYTF. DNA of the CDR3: TGTGCCAGCAGTCCAATGGGGCAGAGCTATGGCTACACCTTC.

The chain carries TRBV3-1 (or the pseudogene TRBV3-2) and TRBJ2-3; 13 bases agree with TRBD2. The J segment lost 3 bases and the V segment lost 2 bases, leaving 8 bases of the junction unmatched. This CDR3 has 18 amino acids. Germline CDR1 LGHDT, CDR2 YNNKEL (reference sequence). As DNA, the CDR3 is TGTGCCAGCAGCCAAAAAAAACCGGGACTAGCGGGAACAGATACGCAGTATTTT. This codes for CASSQKKPGLAGTDTQYF.

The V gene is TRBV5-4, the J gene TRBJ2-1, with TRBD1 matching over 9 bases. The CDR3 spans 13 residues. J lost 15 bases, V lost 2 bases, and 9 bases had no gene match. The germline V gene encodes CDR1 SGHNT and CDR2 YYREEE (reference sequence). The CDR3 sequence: CASSFGGTGGLFF. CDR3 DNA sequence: TGTGCCAGCAGCTTTGGGGGAACAGGGGGCTTGTTCTTC.

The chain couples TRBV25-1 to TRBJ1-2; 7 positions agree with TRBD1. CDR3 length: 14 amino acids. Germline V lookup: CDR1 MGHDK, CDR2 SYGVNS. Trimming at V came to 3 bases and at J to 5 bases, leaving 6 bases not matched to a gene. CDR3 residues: CASSEMVQGYGYTF. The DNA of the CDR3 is TGTGCCAGCAGTGAGATGGTACAGGGGTATGGCTACACCTTC.

This CDR3 reads CASSYGQGASVLGNSPLHF. The CDR3 DNA reads as TGTGCCAGCAGCTATGGACAGGGGGCGTCGGTTTTAGGGAATTCACCCCTCCACTTT. The V call is TRBV13, the J call TRBJ1-6; TRBD1 matches 11 bases. This CDR3 comprises 19 residues. V was pared by 4 bases and J by 7 bases, with 15 bases of the junction left unmatched. The germline CDR1 and CDR2 sequences are PRHDT and FYEKMQ (reference sequence).

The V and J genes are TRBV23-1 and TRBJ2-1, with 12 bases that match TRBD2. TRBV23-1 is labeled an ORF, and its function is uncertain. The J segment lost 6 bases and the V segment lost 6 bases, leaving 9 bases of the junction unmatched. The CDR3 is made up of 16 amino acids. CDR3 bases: TGCGCCAGCAGAAAAACTAGCGGGGGGTTCTGCAATGAGCAGTTCTTC. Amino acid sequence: CASRKTSGGFCNEQFF.

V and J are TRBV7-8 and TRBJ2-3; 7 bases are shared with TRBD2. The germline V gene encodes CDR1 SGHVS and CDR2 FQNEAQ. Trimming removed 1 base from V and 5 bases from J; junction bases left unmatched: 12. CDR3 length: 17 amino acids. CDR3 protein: CASSLEVRGTPGDTQYF. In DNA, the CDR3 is TGTGCCAGCAGCTTAGAGGTGCGGGGGACTCCGGGAGATACGCAGTATTTT.

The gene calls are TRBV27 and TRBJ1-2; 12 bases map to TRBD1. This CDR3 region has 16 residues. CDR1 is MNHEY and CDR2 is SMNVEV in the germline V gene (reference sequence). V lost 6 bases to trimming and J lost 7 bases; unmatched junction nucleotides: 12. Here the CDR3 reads CASRSGTGGGNGGYTF. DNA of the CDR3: TGTGCCAGCAGATCCGGGACAGGGGGCGGGAATGGTGGCTACACCTTC.

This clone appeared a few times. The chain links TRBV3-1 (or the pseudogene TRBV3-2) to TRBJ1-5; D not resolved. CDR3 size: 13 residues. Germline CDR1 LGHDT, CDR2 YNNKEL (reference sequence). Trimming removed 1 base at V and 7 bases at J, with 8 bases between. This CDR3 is CASSQVVGQPQHF. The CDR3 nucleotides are TGTGCCAGCAGCCAAGTTGTGGGCCAGCCCCAGCATTTT.

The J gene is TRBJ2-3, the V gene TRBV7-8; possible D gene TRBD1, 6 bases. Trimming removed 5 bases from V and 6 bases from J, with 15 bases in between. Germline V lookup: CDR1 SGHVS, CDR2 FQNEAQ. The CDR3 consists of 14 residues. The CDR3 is CASSPTAQGDTQYF. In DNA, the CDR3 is TGTGCCAGCAGCCCGACGGCCCAGGGGGATACGCAGTATTTT.

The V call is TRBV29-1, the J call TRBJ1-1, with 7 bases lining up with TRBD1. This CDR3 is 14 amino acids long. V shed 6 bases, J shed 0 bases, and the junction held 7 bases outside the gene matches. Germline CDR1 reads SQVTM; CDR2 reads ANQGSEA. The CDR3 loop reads CSVRPGQLNTEAFF. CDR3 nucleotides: TGCAGCGTGCGTCCGGGACAGCTGAACACTGAAGCTTTCTTT.

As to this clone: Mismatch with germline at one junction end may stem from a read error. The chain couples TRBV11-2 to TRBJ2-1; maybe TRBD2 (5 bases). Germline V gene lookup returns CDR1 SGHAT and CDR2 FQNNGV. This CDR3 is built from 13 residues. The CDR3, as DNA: TGTGCCAGCAGCCTAGAGAGGGTCAATGAGCAGTTCTTC. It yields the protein CASSLERVNEQFF.

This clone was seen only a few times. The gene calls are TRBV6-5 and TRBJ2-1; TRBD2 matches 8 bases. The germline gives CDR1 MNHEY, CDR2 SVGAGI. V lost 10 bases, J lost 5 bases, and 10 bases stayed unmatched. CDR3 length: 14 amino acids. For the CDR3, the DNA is TGTGCCACCCCACGGGGGGGCGTGAACAATGAGCAGTTCTTC. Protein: CATPRGGVNNEQFF.

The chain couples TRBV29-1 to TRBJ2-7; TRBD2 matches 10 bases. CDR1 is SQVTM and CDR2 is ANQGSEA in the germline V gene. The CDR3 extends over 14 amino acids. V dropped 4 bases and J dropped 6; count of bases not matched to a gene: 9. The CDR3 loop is CSVAGLAVESEQYF. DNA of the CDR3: TGCAGCGTTGCTGGACTAGCGGTTGAGAGCGAGCAGTACTTC.

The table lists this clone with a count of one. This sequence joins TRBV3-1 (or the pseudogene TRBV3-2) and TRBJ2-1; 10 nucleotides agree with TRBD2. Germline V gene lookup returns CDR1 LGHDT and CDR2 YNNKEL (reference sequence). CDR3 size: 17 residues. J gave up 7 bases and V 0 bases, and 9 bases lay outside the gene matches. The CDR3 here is CASSQDIASGRMNEQFF. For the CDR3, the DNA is TGTGCCAGCAGCCAAGATATCGCTAGCGGGAGAATGAATGAGCAGTTCTTC.

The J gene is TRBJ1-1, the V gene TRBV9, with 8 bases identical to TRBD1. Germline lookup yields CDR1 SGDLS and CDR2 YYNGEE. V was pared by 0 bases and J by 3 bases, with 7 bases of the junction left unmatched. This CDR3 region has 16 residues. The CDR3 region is CASSVAAGTGDTEAFF. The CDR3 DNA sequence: TGTGCCAGCAGCGTAGCCGCTGGGACAGGAGACACTGAAGCTTTCTTT.